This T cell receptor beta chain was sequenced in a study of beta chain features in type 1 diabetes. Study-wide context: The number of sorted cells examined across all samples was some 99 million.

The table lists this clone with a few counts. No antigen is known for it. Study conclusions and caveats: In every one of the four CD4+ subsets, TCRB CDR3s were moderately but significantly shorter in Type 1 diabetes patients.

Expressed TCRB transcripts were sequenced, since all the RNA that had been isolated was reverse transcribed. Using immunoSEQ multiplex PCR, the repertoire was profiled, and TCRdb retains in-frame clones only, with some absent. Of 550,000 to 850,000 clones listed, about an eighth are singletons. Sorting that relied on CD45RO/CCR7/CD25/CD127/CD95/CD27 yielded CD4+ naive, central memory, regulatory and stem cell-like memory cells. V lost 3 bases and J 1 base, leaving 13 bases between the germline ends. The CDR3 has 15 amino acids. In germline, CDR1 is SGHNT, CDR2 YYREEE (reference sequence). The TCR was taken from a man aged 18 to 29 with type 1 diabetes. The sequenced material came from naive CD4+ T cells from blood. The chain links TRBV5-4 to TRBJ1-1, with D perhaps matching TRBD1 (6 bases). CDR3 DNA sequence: TGTGCCAGCAGCTCGCCCGTACAGGGGAACACTGAAGCTTTCTTT. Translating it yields CASSSPVQGNTEAFF. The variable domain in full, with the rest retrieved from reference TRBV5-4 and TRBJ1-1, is ETGVTQSPTHLIKTRGQQVTLRCSSQSGHNTVSWYQQALGQGPQFIFQYYREEENGRGNFPPRFSGLQFPNYSSELNVNALELDDSALYLCASSSPVQGNTEAFFGQGTRLTVV.